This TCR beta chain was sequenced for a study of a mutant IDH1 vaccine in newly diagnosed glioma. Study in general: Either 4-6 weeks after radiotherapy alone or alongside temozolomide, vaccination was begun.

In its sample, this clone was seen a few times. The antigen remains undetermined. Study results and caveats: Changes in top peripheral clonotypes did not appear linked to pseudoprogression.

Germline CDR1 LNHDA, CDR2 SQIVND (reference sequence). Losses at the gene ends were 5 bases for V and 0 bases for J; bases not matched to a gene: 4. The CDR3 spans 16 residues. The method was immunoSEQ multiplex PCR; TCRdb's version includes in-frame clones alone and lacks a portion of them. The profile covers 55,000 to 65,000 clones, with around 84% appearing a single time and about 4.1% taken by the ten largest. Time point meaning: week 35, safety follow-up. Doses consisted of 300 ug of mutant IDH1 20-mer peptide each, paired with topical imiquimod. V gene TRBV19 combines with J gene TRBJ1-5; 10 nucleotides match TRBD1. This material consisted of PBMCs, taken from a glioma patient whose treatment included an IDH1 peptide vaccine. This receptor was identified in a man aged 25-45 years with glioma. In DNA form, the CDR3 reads TGTGCCAGTAGTGCAAGGGACAGGGGTAGCAATCAGCCCCAGCATTTT. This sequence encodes CASSARDRGSNQPQHF.